The 10 T cell receptor beta chains presented below share a single source sample, sequenced in a study of blood T cell repertoires in COVID-19. Repertoires were generated with immunoSEQ multiplex PCR, while TCRdb's copy carries only in-frame clones and drops some. The sample carries 300,000 or so clones, approximately 90% recorded once. Input material: PBMCs or T cells enriched from blood (not recorded which). The receptors stem from a woman aged 25 to 39 who had recovered from COVID-19.

V usage is TRBV7-4 and J usage is TRBJ2-4; D might be TRBD2 (7 bases). The CDR3 is made up of 17 amino acids. V lost 0 bases and J 0 bases, leaving 12 bases between the germline ends. Germline CDR1 reads SGHVT; CDR2 reads SQSDAQ. CDR3 DNA: TGTGCCAGCAGCTTAGCGCAGGGAGGGGGAGCCAAAAACATTCAGTACTTC. Protein product: CASSLAQGGGAKNIQYF.

This chain links TRBV6-2 or TRBV6-3 with TRBJ1-5, with 8 bases aligning to TRBD1. The CDR3 has 15 residues. V gave up 6 bases and J gave up 5 bases; unmatched junction bases: 9. The germline V gene encodes CDR1 MNHEY and CDR2 SVGEGT. The CDR3 here is CASSRARQGYQPQHF. The CDR3 DNA is TGTGCCAGCAGCAGGGCTCGACAGGGGTATCAGCCCCAGCATTTT.

The rearrangement uses TRBV6-1 and TRBJ1-4; unclear D gene. The germline V gene has CDR1 MNHNS and CDR2 SASEGT. Trimming shortened V by 2 bases and J by 0 bases, and 10 bases separated the two germline ends. This CDR3 region has 16 residues. Written as DNA, the CDR3 is TGTGCCAGCAGTGAAATCGGTGGAGCAACTAATGAAAAACTGTTTTTT. Translated, it gives CASSEIGGATNEKLFF.

In this sample, this clone turned up once. The genes are TRBV30 and TRBJ2-1, with D hard to call. Trimming removed 3 bases from V and 7 bases from J, with 13 bases in between. The CDR3 loop spans 13 amino acids. Germline V lookup: CDR1 GTSNPN, CDR2 SVGIG (reference sequence). In DNA, the CDR3 is TGTGCCTGGAGCAAAGAGATGCGGAATGAGCAGTTCTTC. Its protein product is CAWSKEMRNEQFF. Using reference TRBV30 and TRBJ2-1 for the parts outside the CDR3, the full variable domain is SQTIHQWPATLVQPVGSPLSLECTVEGTSNPNLYWYRQAAGRGLQLLFYSVGIGQISSEVPQNLSASRPQDRQFILSSKKLLLSDSGFYLCAWSKEMRNEQFFGPGTRLTVL.

This clone was seen only once. The V gene is TRBV6-5, the J gene TRBJ1-5, with TRBD1 as a possible D gene (5 bases). Trimming removed 6 bases from V and 6 bases from J, with 18 bases in between. Per the germline V gene, CDR1 is MNHEY and CDR2 is SVGAGI. The CDR3 runs 15 residues. CDR3 protein: CASSLIGGEGQPQHF. CDR3 DNA sequence: TGTGCCAGCAGCCTGATCGGAGGGGAGGGTCAGCCCCAGCATTTT.

The chain recombines TRBV5-4 with TRBJ1-1; D is unresolved. Germline CDR1 reads SGHNT; CDR2 reads YYREEE (reference sequence). Trimming took 9 bases from V and 1 from J, leaving 10 bases between them. CDR3 size: 12 residues. Here the CDR3 DNA reads TGTGCCACCTCCCTAGCGAACACTGAAGCTTTCTTT. This codes for CATSLANTEAFF.

The chain couples TRBV7-9 to TRBJ1-2; the D is unclear. The germline V gene encodes CDR1 SEHNR and CDR2 FQNEAQ (reference sequence). V shed 10 bases and J shed 2 bases, with 17 bases lying between them. This CDR3 spans 14 amino acids. Here the CDR3 reads CATSPPTENYGYTF. CDR3 DNA sequence: TGTGCCACCTCCCCTCCCACAGAAAACTATGGCTACACCTTC.

The CDR3 sequence is CASSVQGNYGYTF. The CDR3 DNA is TGTGCCAGCAGCGTACAGGGAAACTATGGCTACACCTTC. J is TRBJ1-2 and V is TRBV28, with a possible D match to TRBD1 (6 bases). The CDR3 has 13 residues. V lost 6 bases to trimming and J lost 2 bases, with 10 bases between them. CDR1 and CDR2 from the germline V gene are MDHEN and SYDVKM.

V usage is TRBV28 and J usage is TRBJ2-1, with D perhaps TRBD2 (6 bases). V was trimmed by 6 bases and J by 5 bases, leaving 20 bases between them. The CDR3 sequence is 16 residues long. The germline V gene encodes CDR1 MDHEN and CDR2 SYDVKM. CDR3 bases: TGTGCCAGCAGCCGGGGCATCGGGACTCCGAACAATGAGCAGTTCTTC. Translating it yields CASSRGIGTPNNEQFF.

CDR3 amino acids: CASRWGDSRYNSPLHF. The CDR3 DNA sequence: TGTGCCAGCAGATGGGGGGACAGCCGGTATAATTCACCCCTCCACTTT. The V gene is TRBV5-8, the J gene TRBJ1-6, with 7 bases identical to TRBD1. Trimming cost V 5 bases and J 4 bases; bases outside gene matches: 9. Germline V gives CDR1 SGHTS, CDR2 YDEGEE. This CDR3 has 16 residues.